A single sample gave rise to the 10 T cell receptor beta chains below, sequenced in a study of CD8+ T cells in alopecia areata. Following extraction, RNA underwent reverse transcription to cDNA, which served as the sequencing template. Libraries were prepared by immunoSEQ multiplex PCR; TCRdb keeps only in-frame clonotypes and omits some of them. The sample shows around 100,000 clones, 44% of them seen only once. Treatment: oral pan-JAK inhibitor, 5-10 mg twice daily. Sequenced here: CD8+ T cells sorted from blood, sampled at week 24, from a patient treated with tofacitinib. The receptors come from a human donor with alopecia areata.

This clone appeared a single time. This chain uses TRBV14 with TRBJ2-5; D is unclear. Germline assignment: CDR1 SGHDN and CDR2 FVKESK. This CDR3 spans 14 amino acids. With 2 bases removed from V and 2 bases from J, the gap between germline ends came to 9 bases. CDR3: CASSQYHSQETQYF. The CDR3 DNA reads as TGTGCCAGCAGCCAATACCATAGTCAAGAGACCCAGTACTTC. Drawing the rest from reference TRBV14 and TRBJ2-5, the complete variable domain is EAGVTQFPSHSVIEKGQTVTLRCDPISGHDNLYWYRRVMGKEIKFLLHFVKESKQDESGMPNNRFLAERTGGTYSTLKVQPAELEDSGVYFCASSQYHSQETQYFGPGTRLLVL.

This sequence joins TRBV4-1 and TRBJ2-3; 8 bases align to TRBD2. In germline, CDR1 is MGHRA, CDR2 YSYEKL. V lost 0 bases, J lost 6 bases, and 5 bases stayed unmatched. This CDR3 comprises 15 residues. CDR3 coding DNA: TGCGCCAGCAGCCAAGAAGGGCTAGCGGGCGATACGCAGTATTTT. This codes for CASSQEGLAGDTQYF.

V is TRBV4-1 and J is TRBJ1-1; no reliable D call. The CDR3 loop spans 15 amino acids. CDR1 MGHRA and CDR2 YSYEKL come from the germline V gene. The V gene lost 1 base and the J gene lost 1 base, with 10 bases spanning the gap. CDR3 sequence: CASSQAAGTNTEAFF. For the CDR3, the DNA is TGCGCCAGCAGCCAAGCGGCAGGAACGAACACTGAAGCTTTCTTT.

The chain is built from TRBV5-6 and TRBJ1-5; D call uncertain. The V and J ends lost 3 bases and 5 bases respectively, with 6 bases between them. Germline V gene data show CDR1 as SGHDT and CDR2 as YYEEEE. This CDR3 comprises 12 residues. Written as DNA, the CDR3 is TGTGCCAGCAGCTCATCCTATCAGCCCCAGCATTTT. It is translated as CASSSSYQPQHF.

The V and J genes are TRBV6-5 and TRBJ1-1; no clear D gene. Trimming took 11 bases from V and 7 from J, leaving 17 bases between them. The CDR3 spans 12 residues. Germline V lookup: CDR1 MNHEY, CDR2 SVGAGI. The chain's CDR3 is CAATDGGYEAFF. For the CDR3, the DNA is TGTGCCGCCACGGACGGCGGATATGAAGCTTTCTTT.

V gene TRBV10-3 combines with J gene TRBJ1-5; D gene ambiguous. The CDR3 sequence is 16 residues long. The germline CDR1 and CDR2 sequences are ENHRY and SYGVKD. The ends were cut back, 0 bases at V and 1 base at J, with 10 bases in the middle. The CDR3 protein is CAISESTATSNQPQHF. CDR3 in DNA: TGTGCCATCAGTGAGTCGACGGCGACCAGCAATCAGCCCCAGCATTTT.

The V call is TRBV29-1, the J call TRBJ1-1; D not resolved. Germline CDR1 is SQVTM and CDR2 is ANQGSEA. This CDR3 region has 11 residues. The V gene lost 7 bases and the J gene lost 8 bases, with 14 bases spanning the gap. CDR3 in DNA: TGCAGCGCCCCCGATGGGAGGGAAGCTTTCTTT. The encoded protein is CSAPDGREAFF.

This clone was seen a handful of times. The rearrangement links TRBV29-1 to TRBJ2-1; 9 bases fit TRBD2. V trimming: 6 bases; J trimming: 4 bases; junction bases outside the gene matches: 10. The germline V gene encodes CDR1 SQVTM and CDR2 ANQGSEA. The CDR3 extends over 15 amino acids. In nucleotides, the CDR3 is TGCAGCGTAGTCTTTGGGCGGGAGGGATACAATGAGCAGTTCTTC. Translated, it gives CSVVFGREGYNEQFF.

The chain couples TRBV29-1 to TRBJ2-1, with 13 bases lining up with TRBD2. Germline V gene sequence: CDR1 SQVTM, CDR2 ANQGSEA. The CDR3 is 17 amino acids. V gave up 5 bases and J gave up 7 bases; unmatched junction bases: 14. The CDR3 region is CSVRGRLAGGLWNEQFF. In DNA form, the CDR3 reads TGCAGCGTTAGAGGTCGACTAGCGGGAGGATTATGGAATGAGCAGTTCTTC.

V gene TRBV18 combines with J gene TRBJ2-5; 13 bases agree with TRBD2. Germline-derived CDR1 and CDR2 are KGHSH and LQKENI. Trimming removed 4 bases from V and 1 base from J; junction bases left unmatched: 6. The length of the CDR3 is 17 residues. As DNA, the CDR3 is TGTGCCAGCTCACTGACTAGCGGGAGGCGAGGCCAAGAGACCCAGTACTTC. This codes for CASSLTSGRRGQETQYF.